Sequencing of this T cell receptor beta chain was carried out in a study of T cells after yellow fever vaccination. The study's findings and limits: Weaker in magnitude, the secondary response showed a faster peak on day 5 versus 15.

A remark on this clonotype: Its antigen is as yet unknown.

5'RACE template switching produced TCR cDNA carrying a universal primer site and UMIs. TCRdb itself ran the 5' RACE reads through MiXCR, one entry per CDR3 protein. The table includes approximately 300,000 distinct CDR3 sequences, roughly 8.7% detected once. From germline, CDR1 is SGHRS and CDR2 YFSETQ. The CDR3 totals 16 residues. With 4 bases removed from V and 0 bases from J, the gap between germline ends came to 13 bases. This receptor was identified in a man aged 18 to 30 who received the YFV17D yellow fever vaccine. The sequenced sample was PBMCs, obtained on the day of the first yellow fever vaccination. The chain has TRBV5-1 and TRBJ1-4; D not resolved. The chain's CDR3 is CASSRWLVATNEKLFF. CDR3 nucleotides: TGCGCCAGCAGCCGCTGGTTAGTAGCAACTAATGAAAAACTGTTTTTT.